Listed below are T cell receptor beta chains from one sample, sequenced in a study of tumor-infiltrating lymphocytes in localized non-small cell lung cancer. Assay: immunoSEQ multiplex PCR; the TCRdb copy retains only in-frame clones and omits some. The sample lists 15,000 to 20,000 clones; roughly 80% were seen once. Sequencing was performed on lung tumor tissue. All receptors come from a human donor with non-small cell lung cancer. Each CDR3 is given with its conserved first and last residue. The D gene is left open where the match is weak. Some rows have no size entry. The others give once, few or many, or a class for an expanded clone.

clone size	V gene	D gene	J gene	CDR3 DNA	CDR3 protein
once	TRBV7-9	TRBD1	TRBJ1-3	TGTGCCAGCAGCAAAGGGGGCATCGAAAACACCATATATTTT	CASSKGGIENTIYF
-	TRBV28	TRBD1	TRBJ2-5	TGTGCCAGCAGTTTCCAGACCCGACAGGGGAAGAGGACCCAGTACTTC	CASSFQTRQGKRTQYF
-	TRBV5-5	-	TRBJ1-5	TGTGCCAGCAGCCCTCAGGGAGGCGGCAATCAGCCCCAGCATTTT	CASSPQGGGNQPQHF
-	TRBV29-1	-	TRBJ2-2	TGCAGCGTTGTGCCGGATTGGAACACCGGGGAGCTGTTTTTT	CSVVPDWNTGELFF
-	TRBV5-4	-	TRBJ2-5	TGTGCCAGCAGCTCCCTGGAGGGGGCAGAGACCCAGTACTTC	CASSSLEGAETQYF
-	TRBV11-2	-	TRBJ2-5	TGTGCCAGCAGTCCACCCGCAGAGACCCAGTACTTC	CASSPPAETQYF
-	TRBV7-2	-	TRBJ1-2	TGTGCCAGCAGCCGAGACGACGCTTTTGGCTACACCTTC	CASSRDDAFGYTF
-	TRBV14	TRBD2	TRBJ2-3	TGTGCCAGCAGCCGACTAGTAGCGGGAGTTATAGATACGCAGTATTTT	CASSRLVAGVIDTQYF
once	TRBV2	TRBD1	TRBJ2-1	TGTGCCAGCAGCGGGGACAGCCGCTACAATGAGCAGTTCTTC	CASSGDSRYNEQFF
-	TRBV5-6	TRBD1	TRBJ1-6	TGTGCCAGCAGCCTACGGGACAGGGCTAGTCCCCTCCACTTT	CASSLRDRASPLHF
once	TRBV19	TRBD2	TRBJ2-2	TGTGCCAGTCGGACTCTAGGGAGGGCCTTCGGGGAGCTGTTTTTT	CASRTLGRAFGELFF